The 24 T cell receptor beta chains below all came from one sample that was sequenced in a study of cytotoxic CD8 clonotypes in ibrutinib-treated CLL. TCRdb keeps only in-frame clones here, not all; method: immunoSEQ multiplex PCR. The data hold about 310,000 clones, with about 80% observed a single time. The sequencing here drew on PBMCs, taken before ibrutinib treatment. The receptors stem from a human donor with chronic lymphocytic leukemia.

The chain combines TRBV9 with TRBJ2-1; TRBD2 matches at 16 bases. The ends lost 4 bases at V and 10 bases at J; junction bases unmatched: 8. Per the germline V gene, CDR1 is SGDLS and CDR2 is YYNGEE. The CDR3 totals 16 residues. In DNA form, the CDR3 reads TGTGCCAGCAGCATTGGGACTAGCGGGAGGGCCGGCGAGCAGTTCTTC. Translating it yields CASSIGTSGRAGEQFF.

The rearrangement links TRBV18 to TRBJ2-7, with D perhaps given as TRBD1 or TRBD2 (5 bases each). This CDR3 is built from 16 residues. The germline V and J ends were trimmed by 1 base and 0 bases, with 13 bases remaining between them. CDR1 is KGHSH, CDR2 LQKENI, per germline. The CDR3 region is CASSPLQDTSSYEQYF. In DNA, the CDR3 is TGTGCCAGCTCACCACTTCAGGACACTAGCTCCTACGAGCAGTACTTC.

This clone was picked up a small number of times. The rearrangement links TRBV7-7 to TRBJ2-7, with a weak D call TRBD1 (5 bases). Germline V lookup: CDR1 SSHAT, CDR2 FNYEAQ (reference sequence). The ends were cut back, 5 bases at V and 3 bases at J, with 14 bases in the middle. The CDR3 runs 14 residues. The CDR3, as DNA: TGTGCCAGCAGCCGCGACAGACAAAACTACGAGCAGTACTTC. This translates into CASSRDRQNYEQYF.

V usage is TRBV11-1 and J usage is TRBJ2-7; TRBD2 might be the D (5 bases). The germline CDR1 and CDR2 sequences are SGHAT and FQDESV (reference sequence). This CDR3 has 18 residues. Trimming cost V 5 bases and J 4 bases, with 27 bases left between them. CDR3 in DNA: TGTGCCAGCAGCATCCTCGGCCGCCGAGGACTGGAACCGTACGAGCAGTACTTC. Translating it yields CASSILGRRGLEPYEQYF.

This rearrangement joins TRBV9 to TRBJ2-7; maybe TRBD2 (6 bases). The V end was cut by 3 bases, the J end by 0 bases, with 13 bases between. This CDR3 spans 15 amino acids. The V gene's germline CDR1 is SGDLS and CDR2 YYNGEE. CDR3 loop: CASSESLASSYEQYF. The CDR3 DNA reads as TGTGCCAGCAGCGAAAGTCTAGCGAGCTCCTACGAGCAGTACTTC.

The rearrangement uses TRBV2 and TRBJ1-5; tentatively, D is TRBD1 (6 bases). The germline gives CDR1 SNHLY, CDR2 FYNNEI. V lost 3 bases and J lost 2, with 11 bases in between. The CDR3 is 15 amino acids. CDR3 sequence: CASSEDSWGNQPQHF. CDR3 bases: TGTGCCAGCAGTGAGGACAGCTGGGGCAATCAGCCCCAGCATTTT.

The chain carries TRBV5-4 and TRBJ2-3; no reliable D call. The CDR3 runs 15 residues. The ends were cut back, 5 bases at V and 6 bases at J, with 19 bases in the middle. Germline V gene sequence: CDR1 SGHNT, CDR2 YYREEE (reference sequence). This CDR3 reads CASSRKDRTWDTQYF. The CDR3 DNA reads as TGTGCCAGCAGTCGTAAGGACCGGACCTGGGATACGCAGTATTTT.

The chain employs TRBV27 and TRBJ2-3; 7 bases align to TRBD2. Germline trimming cut 7 bases from V and 0 bases from J; bases unmatched to any gene: 4. The CDR3 covers 14 residues. CDR1 is MNHEY, CDR2 SMNVEV, per germline (reference sequence). DNA for the CDR3: TGTGCCAGCATATCTAGCGGTAGCACAGATACGCAGTATTTT. Amino acids: CASISSGSTDTQYF.

This clone showed up just once. The genes are TRBV19 and TRBJ1-5; D might be TRBD1 (5 bases). There are 18 residues in the CDR3. Germline CDR1 and CDR2: LNHDA and SQIVND (reference sequence). V was pared by 7 bases and J by 1 base, with 23 bases between. The CDR3 is CASNGGPGFRTSNQPQHF. The CDR3 coding sequence is TGTGCCAGTAATGGGGGACCAGGGTTCAGGACAAGCAATCAGCCCCAGCATTTT.

The chain combines TRBV6-5 with TRBJ2-7, with 7 bases that match TRBD2. This CDR3 has 12 amino acids. V gave up 8 bases and J gave up 3 bases; unmatched junction bases: 4. Germline CDR1 reads MNHEY; CDR2 reads SVGAGI. The CDR3 sequence: CASGRGYYEQYF. The CDR3 DNA reads as TGTGCCAGCGGGAGGGGTTACTACGAGCAGTACTTC.

V usage is TRBV10-2 and J usage is TRBJ2-7; no firm D call. The V end was cut by 3 bases, the J end by 3 bases, with 12 bases between. Germline V lookup: CDR1 WSHSY, CDR2 SAAADI. CDR3 size: 14 residues. The CDR3 reads CASSDLGPRYEQYF. In DNA form, the CDR3 reads TGCGCCAGCAGTGACCTTGGGCCCCGCTACGAGCAGTACTTC.

The V gene is TRBV6-4, the J gene TRBJ1-1; TRBD1 matches 7 bases. After removal of 3 bases from V and 5 bases from J, the junction contained 3 bases not matched to a gene. Per the germline V gene, CDR1 is MRHNA and CDR2 is SNTAGT. This CDR3 region has 13 residues. CDR3 sequence reads: CASSEEGATEAFF. DNA of the CDR3: TGTGCCAGCAGTGAAGAGGGGGCAACTGAAGCTTTCTTT.

The rearrangement links TRBV7-2 to TRBJ1-2; D is uncertain. CDR1 and CDR2 (germline): SGHTA, FQGNSA. The CDR3 spans 16 residues. Trimming pared 2 bases from V and 4 bases from J, leaving 17 bases between. The CDR3 DNA reads TGTGCCAGCAGCTTACTCCTGCCAGGACCTAGCTATGGCTACACCTTC. Its translation: CASSLLLPGPSYGYTF.

The chain has TRBV5-1 and TRBJ2-1; 12 nucleotides match TRBD2. CDR1 and CDR2 from the germline V gene are SGHRS and YFSETQ. The CDR3 has 16 amino acids. The V and J ends lost 0 bases and 7 bases, in that order; junction bases with no gene match: 5. The CDR3 reads CASSLDPSGRANEQFF. The CDR3 DNA is TGCGCCAGCAGCTTGGATCCTAGCGGGAGGGCAAATGAGCAGTTCTTC. Using reference TRBV5-1 and TRBJ2-1 for the parts outside the CDR3, the full variable domain is KAGVTQTPRYLIKTRGQQVTLSCSPISGHRSVSWYQQTPGQGLQFLFEYFSETQRNKGNFPGRFSGRQFSNSRSEMNVSTLELGDSALYLCASSLDPSGRANEQFFGPGTRLTVL.

The chain employs TRBV11-3 and TRBJ2-7; D is ambiguous. The germline gives CDR1 SGHNT, CDR2 YENEEA. Trimming took 5 bases from V and 1 from J, leaving 9 bases between them. This CDR3 is 13 amino acids long. CDR3 protein: CASSLGGSYEQYF. In nucleotides, the CDR3 is TGTGCCAGCAGCCTCGGTGGTTCCTACGAGCAGTACTTC.

The gene calls are TRBV4-3 and TRBJ1-2; TRBD1 is a possible D gene (6 bases). The CDR3 is 17 amino acids. V was shortened by 2 bases and J by 4 bases, with 20 bases between the two germline ends. Germline CDR1 LGHNA, CDR2 YSLEER. The CDR3 bases are TGCGCCAGCAGCCAATCAGGGGTTCGGCCGGTCGGCTATGGCTACACCTTC. Residues: CASSQSGVRPVGYGYTF.

The rearrangement joins TRBV7-8 to TRBJ2-5; D is tentatively TRBD1 or TRBD2 (6 bases each). The CDR3 has 15 residues. The germline V gene has CDR1 SGHVS and CDR2 FQNEAQ. Trimming took 5 bases from V and 2 from J, leaving 15 bases between them. DNA of the CDR3: TGTGCCAGCAGCCTGGGGGGCGGGGAACAAGAGACCCAGTACTTC. Encoded protein: CASSLGGGEQETQYF.

This chain links TRBV20-1 with TRBJ2-7; D might be TRBD2 (5 bases). The CDR3 contains 11 residues. Trimming took off 4 bases at V and 7 bases at J, with 11 bases between the two ends. Germline CDR1 is DFQATT and CDR2 is SNEGSKA (reference sequence). The CDR3 loop is CSATDEGEQYF. DNA for the CDR3: TGCAGTGCTACGGACGAGGGAGAGCAGTACTTC.

This rearrangement joins TRBV7-9 to TRBJ2-1, with D maybe TRBD2 (6 bases). V was pared by 3 bases and J by 5 bases, with 20 bases between. Germline V CDR1 and CDR2: SEHNR, FQNEAQ (reference sequence). The CDR3 runs to 17 residues. Here the CDR3 DNA reads TGTGCCAGCAGCTTTTATCCGGGGACTTCGCCTGACAATGAGCAGTTCTTC. This gives the protein CASSFYPGTSPDNEQFF.

For this clone: At the DNA level, this CDR3 is encoded by other sequences in the same sample as well. The chain uses TRBV2 and TRBJ2-5; TRBD2 aligns across 11 bases. This CDR3 has 15 amino acids. The V gene end was trimmed by 4 bases and the J gene end by 4 bases; junction bases not matched to a gene: 5. CDR1 is SNHLY, CDR2 FYNNEI, per germline. This chain's CDR3 is CASSALAGVGETQYF. CDR3 nucleotides: TGTGCCAGCAGTGCACTAGCGGGAGTAGGAGAGACCCAGTACTTC.

The chain is built from TRBV7-2 and TRBJ1-2, with TRBD1 as a possible D gene (5 bases). The CDR3 extends over 15 amino acids. The V gene lost 4 bases and the J gene lost 4 bases, with 16 bases spanning the gap. Germline-derived CDR1 and CDR2 are SGHTA and FQGNSA. The CDR3 region has the DNA TGTGCCAGCAGCTATTTGGGGGGGGAAGCCTATGGCTACACCTTC. It specifies CASSYLGGEAYGYTF.

V and J are TRBV6-5 and TRBJ2-7; 8 positions match TRBD1. In germline, CDR1 is MNHEY, CDR2 SVGAGI. With V trimmed by 3 bases and J by 2 bases, 6 bases remained unmatched. The CDR3 totals 15 residues. CDR3 sequence (DNA): TGTGCCAGCAGTTATACGAGACAGGGGACCTACGAGCAGTACTTC. It translates to CASSYTRQGTYEQYF.

For this clone: The sample contains more than one DNA sequence encoding this CDR3. The chain uses TRBV2 and TRBJ2-1; D is unclear. This CDR3 is built from 11 residues. V was clipped by 6 bases and J by 3 bases, with 3 bases between them. Germline assignment: CDR1 SNHLY and CDR2 FYNNEI. For the CDR3, the DNA is TGTGCCAGCAGCCTCTACAATGAGCAGTTCTTC. Its translation: CASSLYNEQFF.

Comment on this clone: Within the sample, other DNA sequences also encode this same CDR3. V is TRBV9 and J is TRBJ2-3; D gene uncertain. Germline lookup yields CDR1 SGDLS and CDR2 YYNGEE. The CDR3 contains 12 residues. Trimming removed 0 bases at V and 5 bases at J, with 4 bases between. The CDR3, as DNA: TGTGCCAGCAGCGTAGGACGAGATACGCAGTATTTT. Protein product: CASSVGRDTQYF. Drawing the rest from reference TRBV9 and TRBJ2-3, the complete variable domain is DSGVTQTPKHLITATGQRVTLRCSPRSGDLSVYWYQQSLDQGLQFLIQYYNGEERAKGNILERFSAQQFPDLHSELNLSSLELGDSALYFCASSVGRDTQYFGPGTRLTVL.